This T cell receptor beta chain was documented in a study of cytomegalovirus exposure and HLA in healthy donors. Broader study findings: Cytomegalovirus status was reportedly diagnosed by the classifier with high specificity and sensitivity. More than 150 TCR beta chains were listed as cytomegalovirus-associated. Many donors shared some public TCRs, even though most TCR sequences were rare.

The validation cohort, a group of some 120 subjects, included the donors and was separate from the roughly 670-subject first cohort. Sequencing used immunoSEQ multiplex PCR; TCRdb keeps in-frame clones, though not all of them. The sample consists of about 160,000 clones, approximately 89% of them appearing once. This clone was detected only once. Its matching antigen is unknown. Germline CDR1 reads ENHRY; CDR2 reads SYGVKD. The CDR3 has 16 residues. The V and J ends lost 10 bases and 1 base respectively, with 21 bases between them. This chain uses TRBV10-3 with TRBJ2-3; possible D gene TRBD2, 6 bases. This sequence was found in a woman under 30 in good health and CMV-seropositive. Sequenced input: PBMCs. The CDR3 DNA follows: TGTGCCACCGGGACTCCTCCTCCAACAGGCACAGATACGCAGTATTTT. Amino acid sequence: CATGTPPPTGTDTQYF.